This record looks at one TCR beta chain sequence and its context. The antigen is not known. This specimen comes from a study of shared clonotypes between healthy human individuals. General observations from the study: Against clonotypes common to all four donors, non-shared ones had lower generation probabilities.

This CDR3 has 13 amino acids. Germline values: CDR1 MDHEN, CDR2 SYDVKM. The V gene lost 3 bases and the J gene lost 6 bases, with 11 bases spanning the gap. Deep-level running was used for the assay. TCRdb's table, derived via immunoSEQ multiplex PCR, lists solely in-frame clones and lacks some. Of approximately 320,000 clones in the sample, roughly 84% were seen once. The V and J genes are TRBV28 and TRBJ1-2, with D unclear. The clonotype was recovered from a man aged 18 to 29 in good health. Sequenced input: memory CD8+ T cells sorted from blood. Subset: CD45RO+ cells pooled with CCR7-negative TemRA cells. The CDR3 loop is CASSLGRIDGYTF. CDR3 DNA: TGTGCCAGCAGTTTGGGAAGGATTGATGGCTACACCTTC.